Shown below are 31 T cell receptor beta chains from a single sample sequenced in a study of cytomegalovirus exposure and HLA in healthy donors. This PCR relied on a set of 60 Vbeta primers and 13 Jbeta primers. Sequencing used immunoSEQ multiplex PCR; TCRdb keeps in-frame clones, though not all of them. The sample lists roughly 93,000 clones, roughly 76% occurring once. Specimen: PBMCs. The receptors here all came from a human donor in good health.

This clone appeared once. The V call is TRBV13, the J call TRBJ2-5; no definite D call. The V gene lost 4 bases and the J gene lost 0 bases, with 6 bases spanning the gap. CDR1 is PRHDT and CDR2 is FYEKMQ in the germline V gene (reference sequence). The CDR3 length is 13 residues. CDR3 protein: CASSSYNQETQYF. The DNA for the CDR3 is TGTGCCAGCAGCTCATACAACCAAGAGACCCAGTACTTC.

This clone was seen ten or more times. The chain combines TRBV4-3 with TRBJ2-7; 8 nucleotides line up with TRBD1. Trimming removed 1 base from V and 4 bases from J; junction bases left unmatched: 6. The CDR3 spans 15 residues. Germline lookup yields CDR1 LGHNA and CDR2 YSLEER. The CDR3 region is CASSQVGRGQYEQYF. In DNA form, the CDR3 reads TGCGCCAGCAGCCAAGTCGGCAGGGGGCAATACGAGCAGTACTTC.

The chain uses TRBV5-1 and TRBJ1-2, with D perhaps TRBD1 (6 bases). V was clipped by 0 bases and J by 4 bases, with 22 bases between them. The CDR3 has 18 amino acids. Germline V gene data show CDR1 as SGHRS and CDR2 as YFSETQ. The CDR3 DNA is TGCGCCAGCAGCTTGGCCGGGGGGAGAACTGGACAGCCCTATGGCTACACCTTC. This translates into CASSLAGGRTGQPYGYTF.

Remarks on this clone: Other DNA sequences of this sample code for an identical CDR3. The chain combines TRBV6-1 with TRBJ1-5; D unclear. V was shortened by 1 base and J by 4 bases, with 8 bases between the two germline ends. Germline CDR1 and CDR2: MNHNS and SASEGT. The CDR3 is 14 amino acids. The CDR3 DNA is TGTGCCAGCAGTGAAGGTTGGGCAAATCAGCCCCAGCATTTT. Protein product: CASSEGWANQPQHF.

About this clone itself: At one of its ends the junction is not consistent with the germline gene, which may arise from a read error. This chain joins TRBV7-9 and TRBJ2-7, with D possibly TRBD2 on 6 matching bases. Germline CDR1 and CDR2: SEHNR and FQNEAQ (reference sequence). The CDR3 runs to 15 residues. The CDR3 region is CSSSLGSGGFYEQYF. The CDR3 coding sequence is TGTTCCAGCAGCTTAGGTAGCGGTGGTTTCTACGAGCAGTACTTC.

This chain joins TRBV27 and TRBJ1-1; D unresolved. Germline CDR1 and CDR2: MNHEY and SMNVEV (reference sequence). The CDR3 extends over 16 amino acids. Trimming cost V 6 bases and J 0 bases, with 17 bases left between them. CDR3 sequence reads: CASSKGPSGLNTEAFF. The CDR3 region has the DNA TGTGCCAGCAGCAAAGGGCCAAGCGGGCTGAACACTGAAGCTTTCTTT.

The chain couples TRBV7-2 to TRBJ2-7; 11 positions agree with TRBD2. The CDR3 consists of 15 residues. The trim removed 7 bases at V and 7 bases at J, leaving 12 bases unmatched. From germline, CDR1 is SGHTA and CDR2 FQGNSA. CDR3 amino acids: CASTPVAGGPREQYF. The CDR3 DNA reads TGTGCCAGCACCCCCGTAGCGGGAGGGCCTCGGGAGCAGTACTTC.

This chain joins TRBV9 and TRBJ2-4, with TRBD2 identical over 7 bases. The ends lost 7 bases at V and 3 bases at J; junction bases unmatched: 7. The CDR3 extends over 14 amino acids. Per the germline V gene, CDR1 is SGDLS and CDR2 is YYNGEE. The CDR3 here is CASGGVGDKNIQYF. In DNA, the CDR3 is TGTGCCAGCGGGGGGGTGGGGGACAAAAACATTCAGTACTTC. Full variable domain (remainder filled in from reference TRBV9 and TRBJ2-4): DSGVTQTPKHLITATGQRVTLRCSPRSGDLSVYWYQQSLDQGLQFLIQYYNGEERAKGNILERFSAQQFPDLHSELNLSSLELGDSALYFCASGGVGDKNIQYFGAGTRLSVL.

There are a few counts of this clone. The rearrangement joins TRBV11-2 to TRBJ2-7; D gene unclear. The CDR3 has 11 residues. The germline V gene encodes CDR1 SGHAT and CDR2 FQNNGV. V gave up 1 base and J gave up 8 bases, with 6 bases separating them. CDR3: CASSLGAKQYF. The CDR3 DNA reads TGTGCCAGCAGCTTAGGGGCGAAGCAGTACTTC. The variable domain in full, with the rest retrieved from reference TRBV11-2 and TRBJ2-7, is EAGVAQSPRYKIIEKRQSVAFWCNPISGHATLYWYQQILGQGPKLLIQFQNNGVVDDSQLPKDRFSAERLKGVDSTLKIQPAKLEDSAVYLCASSLGAKQYFGPGTRLTVT.

The genes are TRBV10-1 and TRBJ2-7, with TRBD2 identical over 11 bases. With V trimmed by 3 bases and J by 6 bases, 7 bases remained unmatched. The CDR3 is made up of 15 amino acids. In germline, CDR1 is WNHNN, CDR2 SYGVQD (reference sequence). CDR3 in DNA: TGCGCCAGCAGTGATACTAGCGGGAGAGTCGGCGAGCAGTACTTC. Protein sequence: CASSDTSGRVGEQYF.

The chain recombines TRBV5-8 with TRBJ2-1; D is undetermined. Trimming left V 0 bases short and J 9 bases short, with 7 bases between. CDR3 length: 12 residues. Germline lookup yields CDR1 SGHTS and CDR2 YDEGEE. The CDR3 sequence: CASSLDLSEQFF. In DNA form, the CDR3 reads TGTGCCAGCAGCTTGGACTTAAGTGAGCAGTTCTTC.

Only a few counts were recorded for this clone. Here the CDR3 reads CASQARGGLPTSYEQYF. The CDR3 nucleotides are TGTGCCAGCCAAGCAAGGGGGGGACTTCCAACCTCCTACGAGCAGTACTTC. The chain employs TRBV27 and TRBJ2-7; tentative D call: TRBD2 (7 bases). V dropped 8 bases and J dropped 0 bases, with 23 bases sitting between them. Germline loops: CDR1 MNHEY, CDR2 SMNVEV (reference sequence). This CDR3 has 17 amino acids.

This clone was observed a few times. V usage is TRBV6-5 and J usage is TRBJ1-5; D gene ambiguous. The ends were cut back, 8 bases at V and 1 base at J, with 9 bases in the middle. Germline-derived CDR1 and CDR2 are MNHEY and SVGAGI. The length of the CDR3 is 13 residues. CDR3 residues: CASARGSNQPQHF. CDR3 in DNA: TGTGCCAGCGCACGGGGAAGCAATCAGCCCCAGCATTTT.

The gene calls are TRBV19 and TRBJ2-5, with TRBD2 matching 11 bases. This CDR3 is 19 amino acids long. The V gene end was trimmed by 4 bases and the J gene end by 0 bases; junction bases not matched to a gene: 13. CDR1 LNHDA and CDR2 SQIVND come from the germline V gene (reference sequence). CDR3 nucleotide sequence: TGTGCCAGTAGTACATCCCGGCTAGCGGGGGGAACTAACCAAGAGACCCAGTACTTC. Its protein is CASSTSRLAGGTNQETQYF.

V usage is TRBV6-8 and J usage is TRBJ2-7; the D gene is possibly TRBD1 (6 bases). The CDR3 loop spans 12 amino acids. The V gene lost 9 bases and the J gene lost 6 bases, with 15 bases spanning the gap. Germline V CDR1 and CDR2: MNHGY, SAAAGT. CDR3 bases: TGTGCCAGGACAGGAGACTGTGGCGAGCAGTACTTC. Translation: CARTGDCGEQYF.

CDR3 in DNA: TGTGCCGGGGGTGCGGTTGGCGGTGAAAAACTGTTTTTT. Translation: CAGGAVGGEKLFF. The chain has TRBV30 and TRBJ1-4, with a weak D call TRBD1 (5 bases). CDR3 length: 13 amino acids. Per germline, CDR1 GTSNPN and CDR2 SVGIG (reference sequence). V was shortened by 8 bases and J by 7 bases, with 17 bases between the two germline ends. Based on the CDR3 plus reference TRBV30 and TRBJ1-4, the full variable domain is SQTIHQWPATLVQPVGSPLSLECTVEGTSNPNLYWYRQAAGRGLQLLFYSVGIGQISSEVPQNLSASRPQDRQFILSSKKLLLSDSGFYLCAGGAVGGEKLFFGSGTQLSVL.

The J gene is TRBJ1-1, the V gene TRBV4-1; D unclear. Germline V gives CDR1 MGHRA, CDR2 YSYEKL. With 1 base removed from V and 7 bases from J, the gap between germline ends came to 7 bases. This CDR3 has 12 amino acids. CDR3 region: CASSQGTREAFF. CDR3 sequence (DNA): TGCGCCAGCAGCCAAGGCACACGTGAAGCTTTCTTT.

The V call is TRBV5-1, the J call TRBJ1-5, with TRBD1 matching 9 bases. Looked up from germline, CDR1 is SGHRS and CDR2 is YFSETQ. The CDR3 covers 15 residues. V lost 0 bases to trimming and J lost 7 bases; unmatched junction nucleotides: 5. In nucleotides, the CDR3 is TGCGCCAGCAGCTTGGGGGGACAGGGTAGCCAGCCCCAGCATTTT. Its translation is CASSLGGQGSQPQHF. Together with reference TRBV5-1 and TRBJ1-5, the CDR3 gives the full variable domain: KAGVTQTPRYLIKTRGQQVTLSCSPISGHRSVSWYQQTPGQGLQFLFEYFSETQRNKGNFPGRFSGRQFSNSRSEMNVSTLELGDSALYLCASSLGGQGSQPQHFGDGTRLSIL.

The rearrangement links TRBV27 to TRBJ2-7; D is perhaps TRBD2 (6 bases). Germline assignment: CDR1 MNHEY and CDR2 SMNVEV (reference sequence). The CDR3 covers 14 residues. Trimming cost V 5 bases and J 5 bases, with 16 bases left between them. The CDR3 reads CASSVGLRGNEQYF. The CDR3 bases are TGTGCCAGCAGTGTGGGACTCCGAGGGAACGAGCAGTACTTC.

This clone was seen only a few times. The rearrangement joins TRBV5-6 to TRBJ1-4, with D perhaps matching TRBD1 (5 bases). This CDR3 is 15 amino acids long. The V gene's germline CDR1 is SGHDT and CDR2 YYEEEE. Trimming shortened V by 4 bases and J by 5 bases, and 15 bases separated the two germline ends. This CDR3 is CASSLRSGTNEKLFF. CDR3 DNA: TGTGCCAGCAGCCTAAGAAGCGGGACGAATGAAAAACTGTTTTTT.

V gene TRBV28 combines with J gene TRBJ2-3, with 9 bases aligning to TRBD1. The V and J ends lost 7 bases and 2 bases, in that order; junction bases with no gene match: 10. The CDR3 extends over 16 amino acids. Germline CDR1 and CDR2: MDHEN and SYDVKM. Written as DNA, the CDR3 is TGTGCCAGCAATTCCCCTGGACAGGGGAACACAGATACGCAGTATTTT. Translated: CASNSPGQGNTDTQYF.

This clone has a handful of counts. The genes are TRBV6-5 and TRBJ1-4, with 8 nucleotides matching TRBD1. Germline V CDR1 and CDR2: MNHEY, SVGAGI. V dropped 0 bases and J dropped 3; count of bases not matched to a gene: 0. This CDR3 comprises 15 residues. The DNA of the CDR3 is TGTGCCAGCAGTTACTCACAGGGGGCTAATGAAAAACTGTTTTTT. Translated: CASSYSQGANEKLFF.

This chain connects TRBV2 to TRBJ1-1; TRBD1 matches 7 bases. Germline CDR1 and CDR2: SNHLY and FYNNEI. Unmatched junction bases numbered 9, after V lost 7 bases and J lost 7 bases. This CDR3 region has 13 residues. The CDR3 region is CASTVRGDSEAFF. CDR3 sequence (DNA): TGTGCCAGCACAGTCAGGGGGGATAGTGAAGCTTTCTTT.

This clone turned up a few times. The rearrangement uses TRBV2 and TRBJ1-4; D is unclear. The CDR3 extends over 14 amino acids. Germline V gene sequence: CDR1 SNHLY, CDR2 FYNNEI. V lost 7 bases, J lost 7 bases, and 16 bases lay in between. The DNA of the CDR3 is TGTGCCAGCAACGAGGCTCTCATGGGTGAAAAACTGTTTTTT. Residues: CASNEALMGEKLFF.

This clone was observed a handful of times. The chain carries TRBV4-3 and TRBJ1-1; 7 bases fit TRBD1. V was clipped by 1 base and J by 2 bases; unmatched bases: 4. The germline gives CDR1 LGHNA, CDR2 YSLEER. The CDR3 loop spans 15 amino acids. CDR3 amino acids: CASSQGRGINTEAFF. The CDR3 nucleotides are TGCGCCAGCAGCCAAGGCAGGGGGATCAACACTGAAGCTTTCTTT.

The rearrangement links TRBV19 to TRBJ2-7, with D perhaps TRBD1 (5 bases). The V gene's germline CDR1 is LNHDA and CDR2 SQIVND (reference sequence). V lost 5 bases and J lost 6, with 11 bases in between. The CDR3 sequence is 12 residues long. CDR3 sequence reads: CASSPSGSEQYF. CDR3 sequence (DNA): TGTGCCAGTAGTCCCTCAGGGTCCGAGCAGTACTTC.

The chain couples TRBV29-1 to TRBJ1-1; the D is unclear. Germline V gene data show CDR1 as SQVTM and CDR2 as ANQGSEA. The CDR3 is made up of 11 amino acids. The V end was cut by 4 bases, the J end by 0 bases, with 3 bases between. The CDR3 region is CSVGMNTEAFF. The CDR3 DNA reads TGCAGCGTTGGTATGAACACTGAAGCTTTCTTT.

This CDR3 reads CASSLSGGRYEQYF. As DNA, the CDR3 is TGTGCCAGCAGTTTATCCGGGGGGCGGTACGAGCAGTACTTC. The chain joins TRBV27 to TRBJ2-7; tentative D call: TRBD2 (7 bases). Germline loops: CDR1 MNHEY, CDR2 SMNVEV (reference sequence). There are 14 residues in the CDR3. V lost 0 bases and J 4 bases, leaving 10 bases between the germline ends.

This clone was detected only a few times. V and J are TRBV14 and TRBJ2-1, with D possibly being TRBD2 (6 bases). Between the trimmed V and J ends, which lost 4 bases and 3 bases, there was a span of 13 bases. CDR3 size: 15 residues. Looked up from germline, CDR1 is SGHDN and CDR2 is FVKESK. As DNA, the CDR3 is TGTGCCAGCAGCCCCCTCGGCGGGAACTACAATGAGCAGTTCTTC. Translated: CASSPLGGNYNEQFF.

V is TRBV19 and J is TRBJ1-5; 10 bases line up with TRBD1. From germline, CDR1 is LNHDA and CDR2 SQIVND (reference sequence). Trimming cost V 4 bases and J 6 bases; bases outside gene matches: 0. The length of the CDR3 is 13 residues. In DNA, the CDR3 is TGTGCCAGTAGTAGGGACAGGGGTCAGCCCCAGCATTTT. Its protein product is CASSRDRGQPQHF. The variable domain in full, with the rest retrieved from reference TRBV19 and TRBJ1-5, is DGGITQSPKYLFRKEGQNVTLSCEQNLNHDAMYWYRQDPGQGLRLIYYSQIVNDFQKGDIAEGYSVSREKKESFPLTVTSAQKNPTAFYLCASSRDRGQPQHFGDGTRLSIL.

The chain employs TRBV30 and TRBJ1-2; D perhaps matches TRBD1 (5 bases). The CDR3 sequence is 12 residues long. V was shortened by 2 bases and J by 3 bases, with 7 bases between the two germline ends. CDR1 and CDR2 (germline): GTSNPN, SVGIG (reference sequence). The CDR3 loop is CAWSPQDYGYTF. In nucleotides, the CDR3 is TGTGCCTGGAGTCCACAGGACTATGGCTACACCTTC.